This TCR beta chain was observed in a study of blood T cell repertoires in COVID-19. J was trimmed by 4 bases and V by 5 bases; bases with no gene match: 1. The germline gives CDR1 SQVTM, CDR2 ANQGSEA. This CDR3 spans 11 amino acids. In the original processing: How many nucleated cells were present was estimated from reference gene primer amplification. TCRdb's copy holds only in-frame clones and misses some; the assay was immunoSEQ multiplex PCR. V and J calls and clone size are given by that table; D and trimming were obtained from the DNA. The profile shows about 67,000 clones, about 82% of them singletons.

The source of this sequence is a human donor in a cohort sampled during active COVID-19. Sequenced input: peripheral blood. This chain joins TRBV29-1 and TRBJ2-7; 8 bases align to TRBD2. The CDR3 bases are TGCAGCGTTACGGGGGGGTACGAGCAGTACTTC. Translating it yields CSVTGGYEQYF.